This T cell receptor beta chain was sequenced for a study of shared clonotypes between healthy human individuals. Study details: Every donor yielded three CD4 naive, three CD4 memory, two CD8 naive and one CD8 memory plate.

Study-wide results and caveats: Compared with memory subsets, naive subsets generally had larger estimated richness.

This CDR3 comprises 14 residues. CDR1 is SQVTM, CDR2 ANQGSEA, per germline. Unmatched junction bases numbered 4, after V lost 6 bases and J lost 4 bases. TCRdb's table, derived via immunoSEQ multiplex PCR, lists solely in-frame clones and lacks some. The sample includes approximately 1,500,000 clones, roughly 98% seen only once; the top ten take roughly 0.42%. Study donors comprised healthy, HIV-negative adults devoid of recent acute infection or vaccination. A split of CD4+ cells into CD45RA+ naive and CD45RA-negative memory subsets was performed. Points on this clone: No antigen is known for it. The sample holds other DNA sequences that translate to the same CDR3.

Source material: naive CD4+ T cells sorted from blood. Subset reported: CD45RA+ positively selected. The rearrangement links TRBV29-1 to TRBJ2-5; TRBD2 matches at 14 bases. This TCR derives from a man aged 30-40 years in good health. In nucleotides, the CDR3 is TGCAGCGTCGGACTAGCGGGAGGCGGAGAGACCCAGTACTTC. It encodes CSVGLAGGGETQYF. The variable domain in full, with the rest retrieved from reference TRBV29-1 and TRBJ2-5, is SAVISQKPSRDICQRGTSLTIQCQVDSQVTMMFWYRQQPGQSLTLIATANQGSEATYESGFVIDKFPISRPNLTFSTLTVSNMSPEDSSIYLCSVGLAGGGETQYFGPGTRLLVL.